This is a list of T cell receptor beta chains from one sample in a study of T cell changes during pregnancy in multiple sclerosis. Sequenced by immunoSEQ multiplex PCR; TCRdb stores in-frame clones only, minus some. The table records roughly 58,000 clones, roughly nine tenths of them present only once. The sample in question was CD8+ T cells from peripheral blood mononuclear cells, obtained before pregnancy. The receptors originated from a female donor with multiple sclerosis, enrolled in a pregnancy study. The CDR3 runs from the conserved cysteine through the conserved F or W. The D gene is left open where the match is weak. Clone size is not always given. Where it is, it says once, few, many or a class for expanded clones.

TGTGCCACCAGCAGAGATAGGGACATAGTGACTTTCTTT CATSRDRDIVTFF TRBJ1-1 - TRBV15 -
TGTGCCAGCAGTGAGATAGATGGTACAGATACGCAGTATTTT CASSEIDGTDTQYF TRBJ2-3 - TRBV6-4 -
TGTGCCACCAGCTCCCGTGGAGGAGACACTGAAGCTTTCTTT CATSSRGGDTEAFF TRBJ1-1 - TRBV15 -
TGTGCCAGCAGTTATGCCGGGACTTACGATCGGGCCCAGCATTTT CASSYAGTYDRAQHF TRBJ1-5 - TRBV7-2 -
TGTGCCAGCAGCGTAGCGGCTAGCGGGGGAGTGTACGAGCAGTACTTC CASSVAASGGVYEQYF TRBJ2-7 TRBD2 TRBV9 -
TGCGCCAGCAGCCAAGAGAGGGGGACAGGGGGCTACACCTTC CASSQERGTGGYTF TRBJ1-2 TRBD1 TRBV4-1 -
TGTGCCAGCAGCTTAGAGGACCCTCAGGGGTACTTC CASSLEDPQGYF TRBJ2-7 - TRBV11-2 -
TGTGCCAGCAGCCACCCTTCCGACAGGGCCAACACTGAAGCTTTCTTT CASSHPSDRANTEAFF TRBJ1-1 TRBD1 TRBV4-2 -
TGTGCCAGCAACCAAGACAGCTCTAACTATGGCTACACCTTC CASNQDSSNYGYTF TRBJ1-2 - TRBV6-6 -
TGTGCCAGTAGTATGGGTGCTTACAGGGCGAACACTGAAGCTTTCTTT CASSMGAYRANTEAFF TRBJ1-1 - TRBV19 -
TGTGCCAGCAGCTCTGGTCATTCCGGAGAGACCCAGTACTTC CASSSGHSGETQYF TRBJ2-5 - TRBV7-6 -
TGTGCCAGCAGTGTCCTGAGGGATGAAAAACTGTTTTTT CASSVLRDEKLFF TRBJ1-4 - TRBV25-1 few
TGTGCCAGCAGTGCCTCGAGGAGCTCCTACAATGAGCAGTTCTTC CASSASRSSYNEQFF TRBJ2-1 - TRBV6-5 -
TGTGCCAGCAACTCCGGGGGAGGACTATACAATGAGCAGTTCTTC CASNSGGGLYNEQFF TRBJ2-1 - TRBV5-6 few
TGTGCCATCAGTGAGGAACTAGCGGGGGGATGGACGGAGACCCAGTACTTC CAISEELAGGWTETQYF TRBJ2-5 TRBD2 TRBV10-3 -
TGTGCCAGCAGCCTGGGACATATGAACACTGAAGCTTTCTTT CASSLGHMNTEAFF TRBJ1-1 - TRBV5-6 -
TGCGCCAGCAGCCAAGAAGAGTCTACAGGGTTCTATGGCTACACCTTC CASSQEESTGFYGYTF TRBJ1-2 - TRBV4-1 -
TGTGCCAGCACCGCCCATGGGACAGGGATAAGGTCACCCCTCCACTTT CASTAHGTGIRSPLHF TRBJ1-6 TRBD1 TRBV5-5 few
TGCGCCAGCAGCCCTGGGACAGCTCCAACTAATGAAAAACTGTTTTTT CASSPGTAPTNEKLFF TRBJ1-4 TRBD1 TRBV4-3 -
TGTGCCAGCAGCCAAGGCTTCGGGACAACGGACTACACCTTC CASSQGFGTTDYTF TRBJ1-2 - TRBV4-2 -
TGCGCCAGCAGCCAAGAGGGACTAGCCCCGAATGAGCAGTTCTTC CASSQEGLAPNEQFF TRBJ2-1 TRBD2 TRBV4-3 -
TGTGCCAGCAGCAAAGATGGGGGGGGCACTGAAGCTTTCTTT CASSKDGGGTEAFF TRBJ1-1 - TRBV21-1 -
TGTGCCAGCAGCTCGACTAGCGGGGGGCAAGAGACCCAGTACTTC CASSSTSGGQETQYF TRBJ2-5 TRBD2 TRBV7-3 -
TGTGCCAGCGGACCGGGACTAGCGACAGATACGCAGTATTTT CASGPGLATDTQYF TRBJ2-3 TRBD2 TRBV11-2 -
TGTGCCAGCAGCCCCTCAGTCGGGTCGGCCTACGAGCAGTACTTC CASSPSVGSAYEQYF TRBJ2-7 - TRBV9 -
TGTGCCAGCAGCGTTTTCGACAGGGTGAGTAAGGACACTGAAGCTTTCTTT CASSVFDRVSKDTEAFF TRBJ1-1 TRBD1 TRBV9 -
TGTGCCAGCAGCCAAGAAGGGTTTCCCACAGGTTACGAGCAGTACTTC CASSQEGFPTGYEQYF TRBJ2-7 - TRBV14 -
TGTGCCAGTAGGGACCGCAATAGTGGCTACCGGGATGCCGAAGAGTACTTC CASRDRNSGYRDAEEYF TRBJ2-7 - TRBV19 -
TGCGCCAGCAGCCAAGGAACGGGCAATCAGCCCCAGCATTTT CASSQGTGNQPQHF TRBJ1-5 - TRBV4-1 -
TGCAGCGTGCCGACAGGATTTATTAATGAAAAACTGTTTTTT CSVPTGFINEKLFF TRBJ1-4 - TRBV29-1 once
TGTGCCAGCAGTGAAGCAGACAGCTACACTGAAGCTTTCTTT CASSEADSYTEAFF TRBJ1-1 - TRBV6-1 few
TGTGCCAGCGCGCGGGGGGCGGACGCAGATACGCAGTATTTT CASARGADADTQYF TRBJ2-3 TRBD2 TRBV6-4 -
TGTGCCAGCAGTCGGACTGAATCCACTGAAGCTTTCTTT CASSRTESTEAFF TRBJ1-1 - TRBV6-4 -
TGTGCCAGCAGCTCCACCGACAGGGGGAACGGGGAGCTGTTTTTT CASSSTDRGNGELFF TRBJ2-2 TRBD1 TRBV7-9 -
TGTGCCAGCAGCCCCTACGACAGAAGCAATCAGCCCCAGCATTTT CASSPYDRSNQPQHF TRBJ1-5 - TRBV7-9 -
TGTGCCAGCAGTCCCTACAGGGGCGGATCCTACGAGCAGTACTTC CASSPYRGGSYEQYF TRBJ2-7 TRBD1 TRBV28 -
TGTGCCAGCAGTGAAGAGGCTAGCGGGGGCTACGAGCAGTACTTC CASSEEASGGYEQYF TRBJ2-7 TRBD2 TRBV6-1 once
TGTGCCAGCAGCTTAGGCAGCGCGAACACCGGGGAGCTGTTTTTT CASSLGSANTGELFF TRBJ2-2 - TRBV7-9 -
TGTGCCAGCAGCGTAGGGAGCCGAGAGACCCAGTACTTC CASSVGSRETQYF TRBJ2-5 - TRBV9 -
TGTGCCAGCAGCCGGGGACAGGGGAATTCCGGGGAGCTGTTTTTT CASSRGQGNSGELFF TRBJ2-2 TRBD1 TRBV7-3 -
TGTGCCATCAGTGAGTCGATGCAGGCGCGGGCTGGAAACACCATATATTTT CAISESMQARAGNTIYF TRBJ1-3 - TRBV10-3 -
TGTGCCAGCAGCCAACAACAGGGGGAGACCGGGGAGCTGTTTTTT CASSQQQGETGELFF TRBJ2-2 TRBD1 TRBV4-2 few
TGTGCCAGCAGCGAGGACAGGGGATCGAACACTGAAGCTTTCTTT CASSEDRGSNTEAFF TRBJ1-1 TRBD1 TRBV9 -
TGTGCCCTCGGGGGTGAGGCTGGAAACACCATATATTTT CALGGEAGNTIYF TRBJ1-3 - TRBV30 -
TGTGCCAGCAGTTTAGGGGGGTTGATGCCCCAGCATTTT CASSLGGLMPQHF TRBJ1-5 - TRBV27 -
TGTGCCAGCAGCCCGGCAGGGATCACTGAAGCTTTCTTT CASSPAGITEAFF TRBJ1-1 - TRBV7-6 -
TGTGCCAGCAGTGAATCATCCGGGACAGGAAGTTACGAGCAGTACTTC CASSESSGTGSYEQYF TRBJ2-7 TRBD1 TRBV6-1 -
TGTGCCAGCAAGGGGACAGGGGGGGCTTACAATGAGCAGTTCTTC CASKGTGGAYNEQFF TRBJ2-1 TRBD1 TRBV2 -
TGTGCCAGCAATGAAGAGTCTAGCGTCTCCTACAATGAGCAGTTCTTC CASNEESSVSYNEQFF TRBJ2-1 - TRBV6-4 once
TGTGCCAGCAGTCGGAGGACTAGCGGGGAGGCCTACAATGAGCAGTTCTTC CASSRRTSGEAYNEQFF TRBJ2-1 TRBD2 TRBV7-9 -
TGTGCCAGCAGCTTATACTCGAACACTGAAGCTTTCTTT CASSLYSNTEAFF TRBJ1-1 - TRBV7-9 few
TGTGCCAGCAGCAAGAAGTTACAGGGTGGGTATGGCTACACCTTC CASSKKLQGGYGYTF TRBJ1-2 - TRBV5-4 -